This T cell receptor beta chain was sequenced during a study of cytomegalovirus exposure and HLA in healthy donors. For the study at large: Out of 398 genotyped donors, about 76% belonged to the Caucasian-associated ancestry cluster. Notes on the study in general: Excluded were some V segments that proved indistinguishable, including TRBV6-2 and TRBV6-3.

Comments on this clone: Its target is unknown.

Losses at the gene ends were 4 bases for V and 5 bases for J; bases not matched to a gene: 5. Germline V gene sequence: CDR1 SGDLS, CDR2 YYNGEE. This CDR3 region has 14 residues. Despite likely unrecorded immune exposures, the donors were nominally healthy at the time of sampling. Both 60 Vbeta primers and 13 Jbeta primers went into the PCR. Method: immunoSEQ multiplex PCR; TCRdb's copy keeps in-frame clones and lacks some. The repertoire has a few hundred thousand clones, roughly four fifths of them found once; the top ten carry less than 8.5%. The chain joins TRBV9 to TRBJ2-1, with 8 bases fitting TRBD2. The TCR originated in a woman aged 55 to 70 in good health and CMV-seropositive. Sample: PBMCs. CDR3 sequence (DNA): TGTGCCAGCAGCAGCACTAGCGGACACAATGAGCAGTTCTTC. It yields the protein CASSSTSGHNEQFF.